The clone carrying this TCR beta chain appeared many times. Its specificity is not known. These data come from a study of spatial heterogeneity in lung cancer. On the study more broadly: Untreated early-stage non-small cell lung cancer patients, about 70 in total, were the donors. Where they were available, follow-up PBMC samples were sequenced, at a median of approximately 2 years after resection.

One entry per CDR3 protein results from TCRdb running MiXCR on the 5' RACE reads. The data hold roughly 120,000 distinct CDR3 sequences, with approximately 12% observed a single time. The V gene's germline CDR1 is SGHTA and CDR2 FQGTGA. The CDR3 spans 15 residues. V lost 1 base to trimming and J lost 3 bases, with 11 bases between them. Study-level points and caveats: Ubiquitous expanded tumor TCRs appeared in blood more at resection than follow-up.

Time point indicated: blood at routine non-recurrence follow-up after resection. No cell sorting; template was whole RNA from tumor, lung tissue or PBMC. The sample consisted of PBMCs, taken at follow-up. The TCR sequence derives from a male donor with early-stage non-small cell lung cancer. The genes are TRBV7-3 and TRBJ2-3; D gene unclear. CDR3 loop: CASSLILERTDTQYF. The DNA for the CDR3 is TGTGCCAGCAGCTTAATTCTAGAAAGGACAGATACGCAGTATTTT.